These 26 T cell receptor beta chains were all obtained from the same sample, sequenced in a study of early T cells in non-severe SARS-CoV-2 infection. MiXCR, applied by TCRdb to the 5' RACE reads, yields one record per CDR3 protein. Among 68,000 or so distinct CDR3 sequences listed, roughly 11% were seen once. The source material was whole blood. Receptor source: an adult who was a healthcare worker with PCR-confirmed SARS-CoV-2 infection or an uninfected control (not recorded which).

This clonotype was counted between two and nine times. The chain combines TRBV4-3 with TRBJ2-1; D may be TRBD2 (5 bases). V dropped 0 bases and J dropped 3 bases, with 9 bases sitting between them. This CDR3 has 15 residues. CDR1 LGHNA and CDR2 YSLEER come from the germline V gene. The CDR3, as DNA: TGCGCCAGCAGCCAAGATGGCGGGTACTACAATGAGCAGTTCTTC. Amino acids: CASSQDGGYYNEQFF.

This clonotype was recorded at least ten times. This sequence joins TRBV12-3 or TRBV12-4 and TRBJ2-5; tentative D call: TRBD2 (6 bases). CDR3 length equals 16 residues. Trimming removed 7 bases from V and 1 base from J, with 19 bases in between. Here the CDR3 DNA reads TGTGCCAGCACTTCGGGGTCGCTAGCGACCCAAGAGACCCAGTACTTC. Translating it yields CASTSGSLATQETQYF.

The sample holds many counts of this clonotype. This chain uses TRBV7-3 with TRBJ2-1; the D gene is possibly TRBD1 (7 bases). The CDR3 spans 17 residues. Germline loops: CDR1 SGHTA, CDR2 FQGTGA. V was clipped by 1 base and J by 4 bases, with 17 bases between them. For the CDR3, the DNA is TGTGCCAGCAGCTTAAACGGGGAGGACAGGAAATACAATGAGCAGTTCTTC. Translating it yields CASSLNGEDRKYNEQFF.

The chain links TRBV7-9 to TRBJ2-6, with TRBD2 identical over 8 bases. V dropped 8 bases and J dropped 0; count of bases not matched to a gene: 9. Germline values: CDR1 SEHNR, CDR2 FQNEAQ (reference sequence). This CDR3 has 17 amino acids. For the CDR3, the DNA is TGTGCCAGCTTTGCTAGCGGGTACAGCTCTGGGGCCAACGTCCTGACTTTC. Translated, it gives CASFASGYSSGANVLTF.

This clonotype was recorded a few times. The chain employs TRBV20-1 and TRBJ2-3; D is possibly TRBD2 (5 bases). Germline V lookup: CDR1 DFQATT, CDR2 SNEGSKA (reference sequence). V lost 0 bases to trimming and J lost 0 bases, with 16 bases between them. This CDR3 contains 17 residues. The CDR3 region is CSARDNVRRASTDTQYF. The CDR3 DNA reads as TGCAGTGCTAGAGATAACGTTCGGCGGGCTAGCACAGATACGCAGTATTTT.

This clonotype appeared a few times. This chain joins TRBV5-1 and TRBJ2-2; D is unclear. The CDR3 spans 14 residues. V gave up 2 bases and J gave up 4 bases, with 9 bases separating them. CDR1 and CDR2 from the germline V gene are SGHRS and YFSETQ. The CDR3 protein is CASSFGQPTGELFF. The DNA of the CDR3 is TGCGCCAGCAGCTTCGGGCAGCCCACCGGGGAGCTGTTTTTT.

This clonotype was observed at least ten times. The chain employs TRBV21-1 and TRBJ2-5; the table calls TRBD1, which could not be checked here. TRBV21-1 is deemed a pseudogene. The CDR3 has 15 amino acids. For the CDR3, the DNA is TGTGCCAGCAGCAAAGAGATACAGGGCGGGGAGACCCAGTACTTC. Translating it yields CASSKEIQGGETQYF.

This clonotype has ten or more counts. The genes are TRBV28 and TRBJ2-2; no reliable D call. V was pared by 3 bases and J by 4 bases, with 12 bases between. Germline values: CDR1 MDHEN, CDR2 SYDVKM. CDR3 length: 15 amino acids. The CDR3 sequence is CASSLVWAPTGELFF. For the CDR3, the DNA is TGTGCCAGCAGTTTGGTGTGGGCTCCCACCGGGGAGCTGTTTTTT.

This clonotype was seen ten or more times. This chain connects TRBV11-2 to TRBJ2-7, with 8 bases fitting TRBD2. CDR3 length equals 16 residues. V trimming: 1 base; J trimming: 2 bases; junction bases outside the gene matches: 7. Germline-derived CDR1 and CDR2 are SGHAT and FQNNGV. The CDR3 DNA is TGTGCCAGCAGCTTAGGGATACTAGCGGTGACCTACGAGCAGTACTTC. It yields the protein CASSLGILAVTYEQYF.

There are a few counts of this clonotype. The chain joins TRBV6-5 to TRBJ2-7; D uncertain. V lost 0 bases and J 4 bases, leaving 10 bases between the germline ends. The CDR3 has 14 residues. Germline V gene data show CDR1 as MNHEY and CDR2 as SVGAGI. The CDR3 DNA reads as TGTGCCAGCAGTTACTCGAGGTCCGGGTACGAGCAGTACTTC. Its translation is CASSYSRSGYEQYF.

This clonotype was picked up many times. J is TRBJ2-5 and V is TRBV4-3; tentatively, D is TRBD1 or TRBD2 (5 bases each). The length of the CDR3 is 18 residues. Germline-derived CDR1 and CDR2 are LGHNA and YSLEER. V was trimmed by 3 bases and J by 5 bases, leaving 25 bases between them. The CDR3 protein is CASSHRTRSGPGSETQYF. CDR3 DNA sequence: TGCGCCAGCAGCCACCGAACCAGATCGGGACCGGGGAGCGAGACCCAGTACTTC.

The rearrangement joins TRBV6-6 to TRBJ1-1, with D maybe TRBD1 (5 bases). V was shortened by 8 bases and J by 5 bases, with 18 bases between the two germline ends. The CDR3 totals 14 residues. Germline lookup yields CDR1 MNHNY and CDR2 SVGAGI (reference sequence). This CDR3 is CASHTLRGGTEAFF. CDR3 bases: TGTGCCAGCCATACCCTGAGGGGAGGAACTGAAGCTTTCTTT.

The chain carries TRBV27 and TRBJ2-1; D might be TRBD1 (5 bases). The V end lost 2 bases, the J end lost 0 bases, and 11 bases lay between the germline ends. The CDR3 contains 16 residues. Germline V gene sequence: CDR1 MNHEY, CDR2 SMNVEV (reference sequence). CDR3 amino acids: CASSLGAWSSYNEQFF. DNA for the CDR3: TGTGCCAGCAGTTTAGGGGCCTGGAGCTCCTACAATGAGCAGTTCTTC.

The rearrangement links TRBV2 to TRBJ1-1; 7 positions match TRBD1. Germline loops: CDR1 SNHLY, CDR2 FYNNEI. The CDR3 has 13 residues. V dropped 7 bases and J dropped 5; count of bases not matched to a gene: 7. The CDR3 loop is CASTRQGRTEAFF. CDR3 sequence (DNA): TGTGCCAGCACCAGACAGGGCCGGACTGAAGCTTTCTTT.

The table lists this clonotype with a few counts. This chain links TRBV4-1 with TRBJ2-7, with D unresolved. Germline V gene lookup returns CDR1 MGHRA and CDR2 YSYEKL. The V and J ends lost 1 base and 2 bases respectively, with 6 bases between them. The CDR3 has 13 residues. The CDR3 spells CASSQAGPYEQYF. In nucleotides, the CDR3 is TGCGCCAGCAGCCAAGCCGGACCCTACGAGCAGTACTTC.

This clonotype was picked up many times. The chain has TRBV4-3 and TRBJ1-2; possibly TRBD1 for D (6 bases). This CDR3 has 15 amino acids. V shed 4 bases and J shed 4 bases, with 16 bases lying between them. Germline-derived CDR1 and CDR2 are LGHNA and YSLEER. The CDR3 reads CASSLNRERGYGYTF. The CDR3 DNA follows: TGCGCCAGCAGCCTCAACAGGGAGAGGGGCTATGGCTACACCTTC.

V gene TRBV24-1 combines with J gene TRBJ2-1; no firm D call. Trimming removed 1 base at V and 5 bases at J, with 8 bases between. Germline V gives CDR1 KGHDR, CDR2 SFDVKD. CDR3 length: 14 residues. CDR3 amino acids: CATSDFGLNNEQFF. In DNA, the CDR3 is TGTGCCACCAGTGATTTCGGCCTGAACAATGAGCAGTTCTTC.

Only a few counts were recorded for this clonotype. This chain uses TRBV27 with TRBJ1-6, with a tentative D call TRBD1 (5 bases). V was trimmed by 0 bases and J by 9 bases, leaving 9 bases between them. The germline V gene encodes CDR1 MNHEY and CDR2 SMNVEV (reference sequence). This CDR3 contains 14 residues. CDR3 DNA sequence: TGTGCCAGCAGTTTATCGGCGACAGCTTCACCCCTCCACTTT. Its translation is CASSLSATASPLHF.

This clonotype has ten or more counts. This chain joins TRBV12-3 or TRBV12-4 and TRBJ2-5; D ambiguous. V was cut by 4 bases and J by 6 bases, with 6 bases left in between. The length of the CDR3 is 11 residues. The CDR3 region has the DNA TGTGCCAGCAGTTATCAACAGACCCAGTACTTC. Translation: CASSYQQTQYF.

The chain uses TRBV20-1 and TRBJ2-1; D remains unclear. Germline loops: CDR1 DFQATT, CDR2 SNEGSKA (reference sequence). This CDR3 is 15 amino acids long. Trimming removed 5 bases at V and 0 bases at J, with 14 bases between. This CDR3 reads CSARLGRSSYNEQFF. As DNA, the CDR3 is TGCAGTGCTCGTTTAGGGCGCAGCTCCTACAATGAGCAGTTCTTC.

This clonotype was detected only a few times. J is TRBJ1-5 and V is TRBV19; unclear D gene. Germline V gene sequence: CDR1 LNHDA, CDR2 SQIVND (reference sequence). This CDR3 has 14 residues. V was pared by 8 bases and J by 2 bases, with 13 bases between. CDR3 residues: CASARDKGNQPQHF. The CDR3 DNA reads TGTGCCAGTGCACGGGATAAGGGCAATCAGCCCCAGCATTTT.

The chain couples TRBV13 to TRBJ1-3; D is undetermined. CDR3 length equals 15 residues. Trimming cost V 5 bases and J 2 bases, with 13 bases left between them. CDR1 is PRHDT, CDR2 FYEKMQ, per germline (reference sequence). The CDR3 region has the DNA TGTGCCAGCAGCGGCTACCAAACTCCTGGAAACACCATATATTTT. Translating it yields CASSGYQTPGNTIYF.

The chain couples TRBV12-3 or TRBV12-4 to TRBJ1-1, with a possible D match to TRBD1 (6 bases). This CDR3 contains 15 residues. Trimming removed 6 bases at V and 1 base at J, with 15 bases between. The CDR3 loop is CASRAGALGNTEAFF. The CDR3 DNA sequence: TGTGCCAGCAGGGCAGGGGCCTTGGGGAACACTGAAGCTTTCTTT.

This sequence joins TRBV5-1 and TRBJ1-5; D perhaps matches TRBD1 (6 bases). CDR1 is SGHRS, CDR2 YFSETQ, per germline. The length of the CDR3 is 13 residues. With 5 bases removed from V and 8 bases from J, the gap between germline ends came to 14 bases. In nucleotides, the CDR3 is TGCGCCAGCAGTTCACAGGGAGGGGAGCCCCAGCATTTT. Protein product: CASSSQGGEPQHF.

This clonotype has at least ten counts. This sequence joins TRBV7-8 and TRBJ2-3; D uncertain. Trimming removed 1 base from V and 5 bases from J, with 10 bases in between. Germline V gene sequence: CDR1 SGHVS, CDR2 FQNEAQ. The CDR3 runs 14 residues. CDR3 coding DNA: TGTGCCAGCAGCTTAGGCGTCGGTAGAGATACGCAGTATTTT. It specifies CASSLGVGRDTQYF.

This clonotype was seen a handful of times. The CDR3 reads CASSAGTSGTSAYNEQFF. CDR3 in DNA: TGTGCCAGCAGCGCCGGGACTAGCGGGACCTCTGCCTACAATGAGCAGTTCTTC. The J gene is TRBJ2-1, the V gene TRBV11-2; 13 bases fit TRBD2. The J segment lost 2 bases and the V segment lost 5 bases, leaving 9 bases of the junction unmatched. The CDR3 has 18 residues. Germline V CDR1 and CDR2: SGHAT, FQNNGV.